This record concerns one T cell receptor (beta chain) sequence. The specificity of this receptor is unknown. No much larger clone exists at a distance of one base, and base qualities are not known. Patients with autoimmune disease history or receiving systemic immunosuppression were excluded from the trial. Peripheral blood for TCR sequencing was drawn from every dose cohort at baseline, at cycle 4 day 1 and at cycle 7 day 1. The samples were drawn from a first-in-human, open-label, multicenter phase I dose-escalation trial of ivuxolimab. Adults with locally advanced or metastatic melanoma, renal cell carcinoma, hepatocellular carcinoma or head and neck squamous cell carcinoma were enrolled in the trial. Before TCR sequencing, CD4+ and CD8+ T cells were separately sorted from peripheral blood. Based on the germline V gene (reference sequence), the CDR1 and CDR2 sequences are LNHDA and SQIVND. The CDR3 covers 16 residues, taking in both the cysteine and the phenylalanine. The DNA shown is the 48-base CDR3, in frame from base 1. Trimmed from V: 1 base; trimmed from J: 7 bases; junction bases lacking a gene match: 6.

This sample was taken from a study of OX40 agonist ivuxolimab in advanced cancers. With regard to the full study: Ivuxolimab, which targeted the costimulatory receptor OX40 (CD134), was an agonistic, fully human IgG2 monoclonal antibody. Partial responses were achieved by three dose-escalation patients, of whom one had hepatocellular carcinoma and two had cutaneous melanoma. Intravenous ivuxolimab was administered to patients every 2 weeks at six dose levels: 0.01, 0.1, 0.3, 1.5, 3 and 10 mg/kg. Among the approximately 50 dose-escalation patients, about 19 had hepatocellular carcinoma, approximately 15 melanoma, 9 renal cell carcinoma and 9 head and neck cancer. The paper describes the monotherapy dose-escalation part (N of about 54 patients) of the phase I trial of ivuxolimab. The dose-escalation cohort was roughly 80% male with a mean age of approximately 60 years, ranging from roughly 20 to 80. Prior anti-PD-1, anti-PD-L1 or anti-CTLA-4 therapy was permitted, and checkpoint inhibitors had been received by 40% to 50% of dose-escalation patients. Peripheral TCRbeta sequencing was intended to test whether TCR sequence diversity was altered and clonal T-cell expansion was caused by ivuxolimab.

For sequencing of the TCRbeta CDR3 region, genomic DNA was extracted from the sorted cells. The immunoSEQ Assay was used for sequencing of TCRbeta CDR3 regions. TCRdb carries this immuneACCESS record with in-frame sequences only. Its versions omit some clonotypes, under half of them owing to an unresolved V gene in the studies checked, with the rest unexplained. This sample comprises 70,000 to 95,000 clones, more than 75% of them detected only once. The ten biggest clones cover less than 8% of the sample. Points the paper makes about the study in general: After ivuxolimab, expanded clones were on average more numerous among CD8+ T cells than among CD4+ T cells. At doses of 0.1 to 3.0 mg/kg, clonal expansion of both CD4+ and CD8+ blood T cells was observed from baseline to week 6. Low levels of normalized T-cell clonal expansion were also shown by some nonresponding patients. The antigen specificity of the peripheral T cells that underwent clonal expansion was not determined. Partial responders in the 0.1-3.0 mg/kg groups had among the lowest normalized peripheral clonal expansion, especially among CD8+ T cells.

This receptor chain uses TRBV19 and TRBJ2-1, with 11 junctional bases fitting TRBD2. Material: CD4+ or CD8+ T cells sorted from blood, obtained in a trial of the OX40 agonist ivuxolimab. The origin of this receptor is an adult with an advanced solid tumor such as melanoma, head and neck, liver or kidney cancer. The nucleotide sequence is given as TGTGCCAGTAGTATAGGGGCGACTAGCGGGGTAAATGAGCAGTTCTTC. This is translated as CASSIGATSGVNEQFF.